One sample yielded the 3 T cell receptor beta chains listed below, sequenced in a study of regulatory T cells in long-lasting Graves disease. Indicated time point: newly diagnosed GD, antithyroid drugs for less than 3 months. After RNA was extracted from PBMCs, the TCR library was made from it. Sequencing libraries for TCR beta were prepared with iRepertoire HTBI primers and Arm-PCR of CDR3 regions. One entry per CDR3 protein results from TCRdb running MiXCR on the multiplex PCR reads. Among approximately 350,000 distinct CDR3 sequences listed, about a sixth were seen once. In addition, the sample was reused for a study of T cells in Graves' hyperthyroidism and ophthalmopathy.

The source was peripheral blood mononuclear cells (PBMCs), collected at new diagnosis, from a patient treated with antithyroid drugs. These receptors all come from a man between 35 and 55 years old with Graves disease.

This clonotype has a single count. A read error may explain this, as a much larger clone is one base away. The chain couples TRBV6-1 to TRBJ2-5; the D gene is possibly TRBD2 (6 bases). The CDR3 spans 13 residues. Germline CDR1 MNHNS, CDR2 SASEGT. The CDR3 DNA reads as TGTGCCAGCGGGGGGACCGAGGAAGAGACCCAGTGCTTC. Protein product: CASGGTEEETQCF.

This clonotype was observed a handful of times. This clone may be a read error of a much larger clone one base away. This chain joins TRBV28 and TRBJ2-1; the D call may be TRBD1 or TRBD2 (5 bases each). The V end lost 6 bases, the J end lost 8 bases, and 17 bases lay between the germline ends. The CDR3 has 14 residues. Germline CDR1 MDHEN, CDR2 SYDVKM. CDR3 protein: CASSPRDPGHEQFF. The CDR3 DNA follows: TGTGCCAGCAGCCCTCGGGACCCTGGGCATGAGCAGTTCTTC.

This clonotype was observed a handful of times. A much larger clone lies a single base off, so this may be a read error. The chain links TRBV18 to TRBJ2-5; 9 positions match TRBD1. The CDR3 length is 14 residues. The germline V gene has CDR1 KGHSH and CDR2 LQKENI. CDR3 sequence reads: CASSPNRGQEAQYF. As DNA, the CDR3 is TGTGCCAGCTCACCAAACAGGGGGCAAGAGGCCCAGTACTTC.